Each of the 6 T cell receptor beta chains below was sequenced from the same sample in a study of blood T cell repertoires in COVID-19. The repertoire was sequenced with immunoSEQ multiplex PCR; TCRdb's copy has only in-frame clones and lacks some. The table has about 280,000 clones, 85% to 90% seen once. The material sequenced was PBMCs or T cells enriched from blood (not recorded which). Receptors originate from a woman aged 18 to 35 with acute COVID-19.

The V call is TRBV5-6, the J call TRBJ2-7; TRBD1 agrees at 7 bases. With 4 bases clipped from V and 6 bases from J, the junction kept 7 bases outside the gene matches. The germline gives CDR1 SGHDT, CDR2 YYEEEE. The CDR3 is made up of 13 amino acids. As DNA, the CDR3 is TGTGCCAGCAGCGAGGGGGCCGGGGTCGAGCAGTACTTC. As protein: CASSEGAGVEQYF.

The rearrangement links TRBV11-3 to TRBJ2-1; TRBD1 aligns across 7 bases. The CDR3 has 15 amino acids. The V gene end was trimmed by 5 bases and the J gene end by 3 bases; junction bases not matched to a gene: 7. Germline V CDR1 and CDR2: SGHNT, YENEEA. CDR3 region: CASSQTGSVYNEQFF. The CDR3, as DNA: TGTGCCAGCAGCCAGACAGGGTCCGTCTACAATGAGCAGTTCTTC.

The chain recombines TRBV3-1 (or the pseudogene TRBV3-2) with TRBJ2-1; the D gene is possibly TRBD2 (6 bases). CDR3 length: 16 amino acids. The germline V gene has CDR1 LGHDT and CDR2 YNNKEL (reference sequence). V shed 5 bases and J shed 3 bases, with 17 bases lying between them. The DNA of the CDR3 is TGTGCCAGCAGCGACGACTCGGGACTGAACTACAATGAGCAGTTCTTC. Its protein product is CASSDDSGLNYNEQFF.

The sample holds one count of this clone. The V and J genes are TRBV15 and TRBJ1-2; a possible D gene is TRBD1 (6 bases). The CDR3 contains 15 residues. Trimming took off 1 base at V and 7 bases at J, with 16 bases between the two ends. Germline values: CDR1 LNHNV, CDR2 YYDKDF (reference sequence). CDR3 amino acids: CATSRVQGWECGYTF. In DNA, the CDR3 is TGTGCCACCAGCAGAGTACAGGGCTGGGAATGTGGCTACACCTTC. The full variable domain, its missing parts supplied by reference TRBV15 and TRBJ1-2, is DAMVIQNPRYQVTQFGKPVTLSCSQTLNHNVMYWYQQKSSQAPKLLFHYYDKDFNNEADTPDNFQSRRPNTSFCFLDIRSPGLGDTAMYLCATSRVQGWECGYTFGSGTRLTVV.

J is TRBJ1-2 and V is TRBV30; 7 nucleotides line up with TRBD1. Germline V gene lookup returns CDR1 GTSNPN and CDR2 SVGIG (reference sequence). The CDR3 length is 13 residues. The V gene end was trimmed by 1 base and the J gene end by 4 bases; junction bases not matched to a gene: 3. The CDR3 DNA sequence: TGTGCCTGGAGTGGACAGGGATTCTATGGCTACACCTTC. Protein product: CAWSGQGFYGYTF.

The chain joins TRBV30 to TRBJ1-2; TRBD1 aligns across 7 bases. J was trimmed by 6 bases and V by 7 bases; bases with no gene match: 14. CDR3 size: 14 residues. The germline CDR1 and CDR2 sequences are GTSNPN and SVGIG (reference sequence). The CDR3 DNA sequence: TGTGCCTCTCTCCGGGACAGTAACCGGGATGGCTACACCTTC. Translation: CASLRDSNRDGYTF.